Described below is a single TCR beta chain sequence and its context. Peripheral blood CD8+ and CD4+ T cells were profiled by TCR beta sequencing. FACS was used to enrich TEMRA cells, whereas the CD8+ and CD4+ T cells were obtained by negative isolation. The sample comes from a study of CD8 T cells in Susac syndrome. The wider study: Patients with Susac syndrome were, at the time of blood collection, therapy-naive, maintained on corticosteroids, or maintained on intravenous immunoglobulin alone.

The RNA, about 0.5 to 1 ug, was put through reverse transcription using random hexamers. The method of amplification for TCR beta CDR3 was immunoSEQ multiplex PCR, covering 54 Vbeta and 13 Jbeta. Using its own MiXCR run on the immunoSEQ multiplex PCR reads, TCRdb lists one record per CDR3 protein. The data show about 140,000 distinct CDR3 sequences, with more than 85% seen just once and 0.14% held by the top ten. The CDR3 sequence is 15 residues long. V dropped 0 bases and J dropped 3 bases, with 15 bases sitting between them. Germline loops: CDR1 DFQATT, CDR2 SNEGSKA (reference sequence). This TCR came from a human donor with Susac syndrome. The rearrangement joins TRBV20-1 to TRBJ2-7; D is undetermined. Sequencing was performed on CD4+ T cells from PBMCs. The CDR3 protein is CSARDKGWGIYEQYF. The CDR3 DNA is TGCAGTGCTAGAGATAAAGGGTGGGGAATCTACGAGCAGTACTTC.